A selection of T cell receptor beta chains follows, all from one sample in a study of CD8+ T cells in alopecia areata. Measured with immunoSEQ multiplex PCR; TCRdb has only the in-frame clones, and not every one. Here the sample spans 120,000 or so clones, about 59% being singletons. Sequenced here: CD4+ T cells sorted from blood, sampled at week 4, from a patient treated with tofacitinib. These receptors originate from a human donor with alopecia areata. CDR3s include the opening cysteine and the closing phenylalanine or tryptophan. The order of the fields is V gene, D gene, J gene, clone size, CDR3 length, CDR3 protein, CDR3 DNA. D genes are given only for firm matches. Clone size is given for some rows only: seen once, a few or many times, or a class if the clone is expanded.

TRBV15,TRBD1,TRBJ2-2,NA,17,CATSRATGTAFTGELFF,TGTGCCACCAGCAGAGCTACCGGGACAGCCTTCACCGGGGAGCTGTTTTTT
TRBV30,NA,TRBJ2-1,NA,14,CALRLASIDNEQFF,TGTGCCCTAAGATTGGCTTCTATCGACAATGAGCAGTTCTTC
TRBV19,NA,TRBJ1-2,NA,12,CASSIVGYGYTF,TGTGCCAGTAGTATAGTGGGTTATGGCTACACCTTC
TRBV27,NA,TRBJ2-7,few,10,CASILYEQYF,TGTGCCAGCATCTTGTACGAGCAGTACTTC
TRBV18,TRBD1,TRBJ2-1,NA,14,CASSPRQGLGEQFF,TGTGCCAGCTCACCCCGACAGGGGCTTGGTGAGCAGTTCTTC
TRBV7-9,NA,TRBJ2-3,few,16,CASSPQVGGSTDTQYF,TGTGCCAGCAGCCCCCAGGTAGGGGGGAGCACAGATACGCAGTATTTT
TRBV2,TRBD1,TRBJ2-7,many,14,CASKTGIVTYEQYF,TGTGCCAGCAAGACAGGGATAGTAACCTACGAGCAGTACTTC
TRBV6-5,NA,TRBJ2-3,NA,14,CASSEGNHLDTQYF,TGTGCCAGCAGTGAAGGGAACCACCTGGATACGCAGTATTTT
TRBV4-2,NA,TRBJ1-5,NA,14,CASSQGQGNQPQHF,TGTGCCAGCAGCCAAGGACAGGGCAATCAGCCCCAGCATTTT
TRBV10-3,NA,TRBJ2-7,NA,12,CAIRRLGAEQYF,TGTGCCATCAGAAGGCTGGGTGCCGAGCAGTACTTC
TRBV30,NA,TRBJ2-7,NA,11,CAWSVRGEQYF,TGTGCCTGGAGTGTACGGGGCGAGCAGTACTTC
TRBV28,TRBD2,TRBJ2-3,NA,14,CASISGSRADTQYF,TGTGCCAGCATTAGCGGGAGTAGGGCAGATACGCAGTATTTT
TRBV7-9,NA,TRBJ1-2,NA,12,CASSFTNYGYTF,TGTGCCAGCAGCTTTACTAACTATGGCTACACCTTC
TRBV19,NA,TRBJ2-7,NA,14,CASSPRLHSYEQYF,TGTGCCAGTAGTCCCAGACTCCACAGCTACGAGCAGTACTTC
TRBV27,NA,TRBJ2-6,once,15,CASSSAGSGANVLTF,TGTGCCAGCAGCTCCGCGGGCTCTGGGGCCAACGTCCTGACTTTC
TRBV2,TRBD2,TRBJ2-3,once,14,CASSSSGWTDTQYF,TGTGCCAGCAGCAGTAGCGGGTGGACAGATACGCAGTATTTT
TRBV7-2,NA,TRBJ2-1,NA,15,CASSLVAGVYNEQFF,TGTGCCAGCAGCTTAGTAGCAGGGGTATACAATGAGCAGTTCTTC
TRBV30,NA,TRBJ1-5,NA,13,CAYRAVSNQPQHF,TGTGCCTACAGGGCGGTCAGCAATCAGCCCCAGCATTTT
TRBV6-4,TRBD1,TRBJ1-6,NA,14,CASTPGQGDSPLHF,TGTGCCAGCACCCCCGGACAGGGAGACTCACCCCTCCACTTT
TRBV15,NA,TRBJ1-2,NA,14,CATSPLPRDYGYTF,TGTGCCACCAGCCCTCTACCCAGGGACTATGGCTACACCTTC
TRBV4-3,TRBD2,TRBJ2-2,once,18,CASSQALAAWGDTGELFF,TGCGCCAGCAGCCAAGCCCTAGCGGCCTGGGGGGACACCGGGGAGCTGTTTTTT
TRBV30,NA,TRBJ2-7,NA,13,CAWSASPVGEQYF,TGTGCCTGGAGCGCCTCCCCCGTCGGCGAGCAGTACTTC
TRBV30,TRBD2,TRBJ2-5,NA,14,CARGASGDQGTQYF,TGTGCCAGGGGGGCTAGCGGGGACCAAGGGACCCAGTACTTC
TRBV29-1,TRBD1,TRBJ1-2,NA,14,CSVDEQGMNYGYTF,TGCAGCGTTGATGAACAGGGGATGAACTATGGCTACACCTTC
TRBV5-1,NA,TRBJ2-2,NA,14,CASSGDGNTGELFF,TGCGCCAGCAGCGGGGACGGGAACACCGGGGAGCTGTTTTTT
TRBV6-5,NA,TRBJ2-7,few,14,CASSYSRSSYEQYF,TGTGCCAGCAGTTACTCGAGGAGCTCCTACGAGCAGTACTTC
TRBV30,NA,TRBJ1-2,NA,13,CAWSGQLVRGYTF,TGTGCCTGGAGTGGACAGTTGGTGAGGGGCTACACCTTC
TRBV7-2,NA,TRBJ2-1,NA,14,CASSLLTRDNEQFF,TGTGCCAGCAGCTTATTGACCCGGGACAATGAGCAGTTCTTC